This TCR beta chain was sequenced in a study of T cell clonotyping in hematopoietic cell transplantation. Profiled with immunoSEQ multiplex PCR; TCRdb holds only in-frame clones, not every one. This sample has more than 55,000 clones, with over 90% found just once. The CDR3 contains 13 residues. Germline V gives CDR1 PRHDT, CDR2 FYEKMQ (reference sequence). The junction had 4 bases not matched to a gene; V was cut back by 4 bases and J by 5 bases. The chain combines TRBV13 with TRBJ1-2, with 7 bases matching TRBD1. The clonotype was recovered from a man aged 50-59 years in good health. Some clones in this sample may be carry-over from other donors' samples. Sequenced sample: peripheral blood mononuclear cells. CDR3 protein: CASSSQGEYGYTF. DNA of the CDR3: TGTGCCAGCAGCTCCCAGGGGGAGTATGGCTACACCTTC.